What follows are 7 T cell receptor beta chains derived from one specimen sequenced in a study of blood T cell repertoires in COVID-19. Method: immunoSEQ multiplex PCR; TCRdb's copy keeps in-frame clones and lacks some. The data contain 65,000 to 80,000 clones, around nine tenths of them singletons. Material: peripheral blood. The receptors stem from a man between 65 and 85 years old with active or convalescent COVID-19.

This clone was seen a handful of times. CDR3 loop: CASSIVGRGMNTEAFF. CDR3 sequence (DNA): TGTGCCAGTAGTATCGTCGGCAGGGGGATGAACACTGAAGCTTTCTTT. The chain combines TRBV19 with TRBJ1-1; TRBD1 matches 7 bases. Trimming cost V 3 bases and J 0 bases; bases outside gene matches: 7. There are 16 residues in the CDR3. The germline CDR1 and CDR2 sequences are LNHDA and SQIVND (reference sequence).

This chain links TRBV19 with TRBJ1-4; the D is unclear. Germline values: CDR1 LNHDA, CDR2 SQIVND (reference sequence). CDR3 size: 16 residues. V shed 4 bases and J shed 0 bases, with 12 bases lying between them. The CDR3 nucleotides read TGTGCCAGTAGTAGTGGCAGATCCGCAACTAATGAAAAACTGTTTTTT. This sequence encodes CASSSGRSATNEKLFF.

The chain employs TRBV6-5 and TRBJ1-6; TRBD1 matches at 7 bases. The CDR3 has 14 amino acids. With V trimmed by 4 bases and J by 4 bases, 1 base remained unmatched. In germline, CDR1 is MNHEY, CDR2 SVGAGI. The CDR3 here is CASSLTGYNSPLHF. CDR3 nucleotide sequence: TGTGCCAGCAGTTTGACAGGGTATAATTCACCCCTCCACTTT.

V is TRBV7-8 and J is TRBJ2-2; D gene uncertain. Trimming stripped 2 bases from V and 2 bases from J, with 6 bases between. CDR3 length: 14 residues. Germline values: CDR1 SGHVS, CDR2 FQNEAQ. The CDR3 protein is CASSLTQNTGELFF. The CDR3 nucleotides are TGTGCCAGCAGCTTAACACAAAACACCGGGGAGCTGTTTTTT.

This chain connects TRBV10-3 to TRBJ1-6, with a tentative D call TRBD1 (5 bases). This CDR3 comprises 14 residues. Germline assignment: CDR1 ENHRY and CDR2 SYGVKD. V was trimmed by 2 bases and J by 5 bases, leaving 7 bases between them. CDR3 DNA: TGTGCCATCAGTGAGGACAGCAATAATTCACCCCTCCACTTT. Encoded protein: CAISEDSNNSPLHF.

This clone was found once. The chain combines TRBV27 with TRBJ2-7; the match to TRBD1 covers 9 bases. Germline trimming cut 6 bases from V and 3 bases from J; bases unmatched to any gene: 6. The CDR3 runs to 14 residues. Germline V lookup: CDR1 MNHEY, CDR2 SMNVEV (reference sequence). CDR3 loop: CASRAQGALYEQYF. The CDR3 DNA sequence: TGTGCCAGCAGGGCACAGGGGGCGCTCTACGAGCAGTACTTC.

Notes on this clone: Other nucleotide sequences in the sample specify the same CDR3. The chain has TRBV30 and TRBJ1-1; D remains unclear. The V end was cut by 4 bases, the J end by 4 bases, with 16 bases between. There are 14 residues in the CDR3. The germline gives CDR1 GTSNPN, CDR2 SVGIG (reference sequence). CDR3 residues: CAWTYLGATTEAFF. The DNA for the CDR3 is TGTGCCTGGACATACCTGGGAGCTACCACTGAAGCTTTCTTT.